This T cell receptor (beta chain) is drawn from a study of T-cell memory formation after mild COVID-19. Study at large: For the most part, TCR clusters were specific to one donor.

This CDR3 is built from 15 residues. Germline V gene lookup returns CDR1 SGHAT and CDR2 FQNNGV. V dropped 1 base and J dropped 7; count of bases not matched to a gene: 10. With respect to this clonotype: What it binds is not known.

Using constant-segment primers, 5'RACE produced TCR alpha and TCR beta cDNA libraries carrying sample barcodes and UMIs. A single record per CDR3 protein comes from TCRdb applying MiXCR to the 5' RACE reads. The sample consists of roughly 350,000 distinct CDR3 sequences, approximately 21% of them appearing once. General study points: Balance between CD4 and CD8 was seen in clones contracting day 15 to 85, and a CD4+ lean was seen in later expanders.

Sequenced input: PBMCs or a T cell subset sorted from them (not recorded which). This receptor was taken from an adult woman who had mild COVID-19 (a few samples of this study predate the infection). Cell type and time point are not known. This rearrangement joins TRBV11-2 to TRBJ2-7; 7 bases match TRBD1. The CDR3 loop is CASSLGPTGVEEQYF. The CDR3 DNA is TGTGCCAGCAGCTTAGGCCCCACAGGGGTCGAAGAGCAGTACTTC.